This TCR beta chain was sequenced for a study of response to subunit inactivated influenza vaccine (dated by TCRdb to 2016 to 2019). Concerning the study at large: Deep quantitative profiling of the T cell receptor repertoire was used in the study to follow responses to a trivalent subunit inactivated influenza vaccine.

The sample's time point label, in plain terms: more than 35 days after influenza vaccine administration. Broader findings and caveats from the paper: The authors proposed that each seasonal influenza vaccination may bring in only a limited number of new T cells.

Details on this clonotype: Its antigen is not yet known. No quality values exist for individual bases; no much larger clone is one base distant.

Libraries came from RT-PCR. The sequencing machine was an Illumina HiSeq 2500. TCRdb trimmed the raw reads at Q25, called clones with MiXCR and kept productive beta chains. CDR3 protein duplicates are merged, each entry listing the most common genes and DNA. Across this sample there are more than 400,000 distinct CDR3 sequences, with approximately 9.9% seen only once. The ten largest clones add up to approximately 12% of the sample. Sample: PBMCs from blood, taken roughly 45 days after vaccination. The TCR was taken from a man aged 50 or older who received an inactivated influenza vaccine. Donor details come from another sample of the same person, matched by shared clones.

The DNA sequence is TGCGCCAGCAGCAACGGGACACGCGAGCAGTACTTC. Protein translation: CASSNGTREQYF. The chain is assembled from TRBV5-1 and TRBJ2-7; a tentative D call is TRBD1 (6 bases match). CDR1 and CDR2 were assigned from the germline V gene as SGHRS and YFSETQ. The CDR3 spans 12 residues, from the cysteine through the phenylalanine. Here the CDR3 DNA is all that survives: 36 bases in frame from base 1. V was cut back by 4 bases and J by 6 bases, leaving a gap of 11 bases between them.